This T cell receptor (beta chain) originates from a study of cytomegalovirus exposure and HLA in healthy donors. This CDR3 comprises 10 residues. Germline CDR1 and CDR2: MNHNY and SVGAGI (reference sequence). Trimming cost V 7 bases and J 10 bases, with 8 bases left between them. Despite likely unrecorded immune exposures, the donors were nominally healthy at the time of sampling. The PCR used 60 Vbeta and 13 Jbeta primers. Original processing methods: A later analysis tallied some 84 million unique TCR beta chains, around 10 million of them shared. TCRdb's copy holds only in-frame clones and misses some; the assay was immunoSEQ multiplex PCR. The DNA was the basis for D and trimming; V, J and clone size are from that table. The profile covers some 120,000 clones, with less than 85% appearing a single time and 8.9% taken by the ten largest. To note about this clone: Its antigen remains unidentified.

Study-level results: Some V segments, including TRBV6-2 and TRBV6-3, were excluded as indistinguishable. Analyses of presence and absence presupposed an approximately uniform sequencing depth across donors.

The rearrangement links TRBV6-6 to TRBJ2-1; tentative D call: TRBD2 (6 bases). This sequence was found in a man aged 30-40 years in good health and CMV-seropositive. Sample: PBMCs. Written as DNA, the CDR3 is TGTGCCAGCAAACGGGAGGAGCAGTTCTTC. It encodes CASKREEQFF.